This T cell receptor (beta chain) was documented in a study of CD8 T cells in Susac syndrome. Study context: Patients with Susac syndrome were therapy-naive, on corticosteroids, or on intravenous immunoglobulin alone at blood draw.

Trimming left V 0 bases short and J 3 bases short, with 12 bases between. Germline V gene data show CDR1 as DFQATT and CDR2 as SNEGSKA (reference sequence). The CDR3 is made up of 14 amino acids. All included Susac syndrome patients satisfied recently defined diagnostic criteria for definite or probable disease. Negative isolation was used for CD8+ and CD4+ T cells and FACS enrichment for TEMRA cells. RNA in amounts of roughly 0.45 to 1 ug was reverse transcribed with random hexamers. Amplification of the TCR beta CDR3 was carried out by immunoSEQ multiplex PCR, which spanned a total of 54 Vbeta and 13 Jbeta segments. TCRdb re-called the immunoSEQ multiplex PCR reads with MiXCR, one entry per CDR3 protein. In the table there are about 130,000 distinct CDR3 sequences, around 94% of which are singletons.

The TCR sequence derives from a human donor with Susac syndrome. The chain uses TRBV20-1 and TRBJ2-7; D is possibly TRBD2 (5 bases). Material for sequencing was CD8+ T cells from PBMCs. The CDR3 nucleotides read TGCAGTGCTAGAGATTTTGGCGGGTTCTACGAGCAGTACTTC. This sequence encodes CSARDFGGFYEQYF.